Given below is one T cell receptor (beta chain) in context. This sample stems from a study of blood T cell repertoires in COVID-19. Turning to the study itself: The study drew acute and convalescent COVID-19 samples from the United States, Italy and Spain. PBMCs, B-cell-depleted T cells, or T cells provided the cDNA or gDNA that made up the material.

Trimming stripped 2 bases from V and 5 bases from J, with 16 bases between. CDR3 length equals 15 residues. Germline loops: CDR1 MNHNS, CDR2 SASEGT. As originally analysed: Nucleated cell number was recorded as an estimate derived from reference gene primer amplification. Some clones are missing from TCRdb's copy, which holds only in-frame ones; the method was immunoSEQ multiplex PCR. D and trimming were read from the DNA, whereas the V and J calls and clone size are those reported in that table. Here the sample spans hundreds of thousands of clones, about nine tenths being singletons. The specimen was peripheral blood. This clonotype was obtained from a woman aged 30 to 39 with active or convalescent COVID-19. The chain recombines TRBV6-1 with TRBJ2-7; no reliable D call. CDR3 sequence reads: CASSEFQVGRDEQYF. The CDR3 coding sequence is TGTGCCAGCAGTGAATTTCAGGTGGGCAGAGACGAGCAGTACTTC.